This T cell receptor (beta chain) was obtained from a study of Graves' ophthalmopathy and Graves' hyperthyroidism. Study outcomes and limitations: Blood contained most expanded thyroid clonotypes exceeding 0.001 frequency. Sensitivity of about 90% and specificity of less than 82% were achieved when a 13-signature model separated ophthalmopathy from stable hyperthyroidism.

About this clonotype: Its antigen remains unknown.

Amplification from RNA transcripts yielded the TCR beta CDR3 regions. First-round RT-PCR employed HTBI primers, with a second-round multiplex PCR after it. MiXCR, run by TCRdb on the multiplex PCR reads, gives a single entry per CDR3 protein. Among over a million distinct CDR3 sequences listed, approximately 35% were seen once. Recruitment covered hyperthyroidism patients aged 18 to 65 whose new diagnosis was of under 2 months' duration. Uncontrolled infections, other autoimmune diseases, pregnancy or lactation barred patients from enrollment. With 11 bases removed from V and 14 bases from J, the gap between germline ends came to 12 bases. In germline, CDR1 is SNHLY, CDR2 FYNNEI. The length of the CDR3 is 8 residues.

The sample consisted of peripheral blood or thyroid tissue (not recorded which). This chain uses TRBV2 with TRBJ1-1; D gene unclear. This sequence originates from an adult man with Graves' hyperthyroidism. The CDR3 spells CAGKLGFF. In DNA, the CDR3 is TGTGCCGGAAAACTGGGGTTCTTT.